This is a list of T cell receptor beta chains from one sample in a study of T-cell reconstitution after alpha-beta-depleted transplantation in children. TCRdb re-analysed the PCR reads in MiXCR, keeping a single row per CDR3 protein. The sample carries some 600,000 distinct CDR3 sequences, over 10% recorded once. The sequenced sample was PBMCs, mostly from graft donor cells, obtained 360 days after TCRalphabeta/CD19-depleted stem cell transplant. Receptors were obtained from a male patient younger than 18 who had a stem cell transplant for acute myeloid leukemia, so the T cells may come from the graft donor. CDR3s include the opening cysteine and the closing phenylalanine or tryptophan. Each record gives: CDR3 protein, CDR3 DNA, V gene, D gene, clone size, J gene. A D gene is named only where the DNA matches it firmly. Some rows have no size entry. The others give once, few or many, or a class for an expanded clone.

CASSSNRTGRLPYEQYF TGTGCCAGCAGCTCAAACCGGACAGGGCGCCTCCCGTACGAGCAGTACTTC TRBV7-2 TRBD1 . TRBJ2-7
CASSPAGTGAEQYF TGTGCCAGCAGCCCTGCGGGGACAGGAGCCGAGCAGTACTTC TRBV7-9 TRBD1 . TRBJ2-7
CASSRTGQTRETQYF TGTGCCAGCAGCCGAACCGGGCAGACCAGGGAGACCCAGTACTTC TRBV7-9 . few TRBJ2-5
CATSGPGPGTGANVLTF TGTGCCACCAGTGGGCCGGGACCGGGTACTGGGGCCAACGTCCTGACTTTC TRBV24-1 . . TRBJ2-6
CASSPALTYQDEQYF TGTGCCAGCAGCCCAGCCCTCACATACCAGGACGAGCAGTACTTC TRBV7-2 . . TRBJ2-7
CSVFPGKETQYF TGCAGCGTTTTCCCGGGGAAAGAGACCCAGTACTTC TRBV29-1 . . TRBJ2-5
CSASMDTLEETQYF TGCAGTGCTAGTATGGACACCCTAGAGGAGACCCAGTACTTC TRBV20-1 . few TRBJ2-5
CSAQTGRGTYEQYF TGCAGTGCTCAAACAGGGAGAGGGACCTACGAGCAGTACTTC TRBV20-1 . few TRBJ2-7
CASSQEPRTSGRTDTQYF TGCGCCAGCAGCCAAGAGCCCCGGACTAGCGGACGCACAGATACGCAGTATTTT TRBV4-3 TRBD2 . TRBJ2-3
CASSFQTSEQYF TGCGCCAGCAGCTTTCAGACTAGTGAGCAGTACTTC TRBV5-1 . . TRBJ2-7
CASSYSRGQGPLAKNIQYF TGTGCCAGCAGTTACTCGAGGGGACAGGGTCCCCTAGCCAAAAACATTCAGTACTTC TRBV6-5 TRBD1 few TRBJ2-4
CASSLGPRDRTYEQYF TGCGCCAGCAGCTTGGGGCCTCGGGACAGAACCTACGAGCAGTACTTC TRBV5-1 TRBD1 . TRBJ2-7
CSVAGDVNGNTQYF TGCAGCGTTGCAGGAGACGTCAATGGGAATACGCAGTATTTT TRBV29-1 . few TRBJ2-3
CASSLSPSGRARETQYF TGTGCCAGCAGTTTATCGCCTAGCGGGAGGGCCCGCGAGACCCAGTACTTC TRBV27 TRBD2 few TRBJ2-5
CASSLFTSPGLAGGQNEQYF TGTGCCAGCAGCTTATTTACCAGCCCGGGACTAGCGGGAGGTCAGAACGAGCAGTACTTC TRBV7-6 TRBD2 many TRBJ2-7
CASSSLGGRRYEQYF TGCGCCAGCAGCTCTTTGGGAGGGCGACGCTACGAGCAGTACTTC TRBV5-1 TRBD2 few TRBJ2-7
CSADRGFPNTGELFF TGCAGCGCCGACAGGGGGTTCCCGAACACCGGGGAGCTGTTTTTT TRBV29-1 TRBD1 many TRBJ2-2
CSVEGIADQQETQYF TGCAGCGTTGAAGGGATAGCGGATCAACAAGAGACCCAGTACTTC TRBV29-1 . many TRBJ2-5
CSVETWDRATDTQYF TGCAGCGTTGAAACCTGGGACAGGGCCACAGATACGCAGTATTTT TRBV29-1 TRBD1 few TRBJ2-3
CASSTPGHTYEQYF TGTGCCAGCAGCACACCGGGACACACATACGAGCAGTACTTC TRBV21-1 . . TRBJ2-7
CSASGPPQGEQYF TGCAGTGCTAGTGGGCCCCCTCAGGGCGAGCAGTACTTC TRBV20-1 . few TRBJ2-7
CASSVVADYTDTQYF TGTGCCAGCAGCGTAGTAGCGGACTACACAGATACGCAGTATTTT TRBV9 . few TRBJ2-3
CASSLTRGPYNEQFF TGTGCCAGCAGCTTAACACGCGGCCCCTACAATGAGCAGTTCTTC TRBV11-3 . few TRBJ2-1
CSASLRDRGWGEQFF TGCAGTGCTAGCTTGCGGGACAGGGGTTGGGGCGAGCAGTTCTTC TRBV20-1 TRBD1 . TRBJ2-1
CASGLPMGGRAGTGELFF TGTGCTAGTGGTTTGCCCATGGGCGGGAGGGCCGGGACCGGGGAGCTGTTTTTT TRBV12-5 TRBD2 . TRBJ2-2
CASSLDVGEQFF TGTGCCAGCAGCTTAGACGTCGGTGAGCAGTTCTTC TRBV7-8 . few TRBJ2-1
CSALWDRVYNEQFF TGCAGTGCCCTGTGGGACAGGGTCTACAATGAGCAGTTCTTC TRBV20-1 TRBD1 few TRBJ2-1
CAWWDSAYEQYF TGTGCCTGGTGGGACAGTGCCTACGAGCAGTACTTC TRBV30 TRBD1 few TRBJ2-7
CSDPGEAGGDYNEQFF TGCAGTGACCCCGGAGAAGCGGGAGGAGACTACAATGAGCAGTTCTTC TRBV20-1 TRBD2 few TRBJ2-1
CASSLRATSYEQYF TGTGCCAGCAGCCTCCGGGCGACCTCCTACGAGCAGTACTTC TRBV12-3/TRBV12-4 . many TRBJ2-7
CSLSIGGSQENEQFF TGCAGCCTCTCGATTGGCGGCAGTCAAGAGAATGAGCAGTTCTTC TRBV29-1 . . TRBJ2-1
CASSGTSGSGTQYF TGTGCCAGCAGTGGGACTAGCGGGAGTGGTACGCAGTATTTT TRBV6-1 TRBD2 few TRBJ2-3
CASSLVGWGGRSSTDTQYF TGTGCCAGCAGCTTAGTGGGATGGGGCGGGAGGTCTAGCACAGATACGCAGTATTTT TRBV11-2 TRBD2 . TRBJ2-3
CASSPHSAGAVSETQYF TGTGCCAGCAGCCCCCATTCAGCGGGAGCTGTCTCAGAGACCCAGTACTTC TRBV7-9 TRBD2 . TRBJ2-5
CSAGKGGPLYEQYF TGCAGTGCTGGGAAGGGAGGTCCCTTGTACGAGCAGTACTTC TRBV20-1 . . TRBJ2-7
CASSLLAGGPNEQFF TGTGCCAGCAGCTTACTAGCGGGAGGGCCGAATGAGCAGTTCTTC TRBV27 TRBD2 many TRBJ2-1
CASSLIWGLGNLEQYF TGTGCCAGCAGCTTAATCTGGGGACTGGGTAACCTAGAGCAGTACTTC TRBV12-3/TRBV12-4 . few TRBJ2-7
CASILQLGLAGVETQYF TGTGCCAGCATCCTACAACTGGGACTAGCGGGAGTAGAGACCCAGTACTTC TRBV12-3/TRBV12-4 TRBD2 few TRBJ2-5
CSARRRSGGFQETQYF TGCAGTGCTAGAAGGAGGTCAGGAGGGTTCCAAGAGACCCAGTACTTC TRBV20-1 . many TRBJ2-5
CASKVQGGGNTGELFF TGTGCCAGCAAGGTTCAGGGGGGGGGCAACACCGGGGAGCTGTTTTTT TRBV28 . once TRBJ2-2
CAISVGTPNTGELFF TGTGCCATCAGTGTTGGGACACCCAACACCGGGGAGCTGTTTTTT TRBV10-3 . few TRBJ2-2
CASSWGGQEPFYEQYF TGCGCCAGCAGCTGGGGGGGGCAGGAGCCCTTCTACGAGCAGTACTTC TRBV5-1 . few TRBJ2-7
CASGSEFTGELFF TGTGCTAGTGGATCGGAGTTCACCGGGGAGCTGTTTTTT TRBV12-5 . few TRBJ2-2
CSALVYWFSGRAGYEQYF TGCAGTGCTCTAGTTTACTGGTTTAGCGGGAGGGCTGGCTACGAGCAGTACTTC TRBV20-1 TRBD2 . TRBJ2-7
CSVEGSGTRETQYF TGCAGCGTTGAAGGATCAGGAACCCGGGAGACCCAGTACTTC TRBV29-1 . few TRBJ2-5
CASSEPGPIGDTQYF TGTGCCAGCAGCGAACCGGGACCCATCGGGGATACGCAGTATTTT TRBV25-1 . many TRBJ2-3
CSALTSGRAYDTDTQYF TGCAGCGCCTTGACTAGCGGGAGGGCCTATGACACAGATACGCAGTATTTT TRBV29-1 TRBD2 few TRBJ2-3
CASSPQLRYNEQFF TGCGCCAGCAGCCCCCAGCTGCGGTACAATGAGCAGTTCTTC TRBV5-1 . . TRBJ2-1
CASSLDVIGTDTQYF TGTGCCAGCAGCTTAGACGTAATAGGAACAGATACGCAGTATTTT TRBV11-2 . few TRBJ2-3
CSAIGQGDWGGELFF TGCAGTGCTATTGGACAGGGAGATTGGGGCGGGGAGCTGTTTTTT TRBV20-1 TRBD1 few TRBJ2-2
CSAGQGLAYEQYF TGCAGCGCGGGACAGGGGCTCGCCTACGAGCAGTACTTC TRBV29-1 TRBD1 few TRBJ2-7
CASSLGLAGLTDTQYF TGTGCCAGCAGTCTTGGACTAGCGGGCCTTACAGATACGCAGTATTTT TRBV27 TRBD2 many TRBJ2-3
CTFSLGGREQYF TGTACCTTCAGTTTAGGGGGGCGCGAGCAGTACTTC TRBV12-3/TRBV12-4 . . TRBJ2-7
CASSRRLAGGRYTGELFF TGTGCCAGCAGCCGACGACTAGCGGGAGGACGGTACACCGGGGAGCTGTTTTTT TRBV28 TRBD2 . TRBJ2-2